One and the same sample provided the 19 T cell receptor beta chains below, sequenced in a study of blood T cell repertoires in COVID-19. Measured with immunoSEQ multiplex PCR; TCRdb has only the in-frame clones, and not every one. The sample lists approximately 29,000 clones, about 92% occurring once. Sequenced material: peripheral blood. These TCRs come from an older woman with COVID-19, enrolled during active disease.

This sequence joins TRBV29-1 and TRBJ2-2; possible D gene TRBD2, 5 bases. The CDR3 consists of 14 residues. CDR1 and CDR2 from the germline V gene are SQVTM and ANQGSEA. The V end was cut by 4 bases, the J end by 2 bases, with 11 bases between. The CDR3 region has the DNA TGCAGCGTTGGACGAGCGGAAAACACCGGGGAGCTGTTTTTT. Its protein is CSVGRAENTGELFF.

The chain combines TRBV25-1 with TRBJ2-7, with 8 nucleotides matching TRBD1. The V gene's germline CDR1 is MGHDK and CDR2 SYGVNS. The CDR3 spans 15 residues. J lost 3 bases, V lost 3 bases, and 7 bases had no gene match. This chain's CDR3 is CASSDHGTGRYEQYF. For the CDR3, the DNA is TGTGCCAGCAGTGATCACGGGACAGGCCGCTACGAGCAGTACTTC.

The V gene is TRBV7-6, the J gene TRBJ2-5; no reliable D call. With 5 bases removed from V and 5 bases from J, the gap between germline ends came to 12 bases. The CDR3 spans 13 residues. Germline V lookup: CDR1 SGHVS, CDR2 FNYEAQ. In DNA form, the CDR3 reads TGTGCCAGCAGCCTCTCTAGTGAGGAGACCCAGTACTTC. Protein: CASSLSSEETQYF.

V gene TRBV6-5 combines with J gene TRBJ1-1, with D possibly matching TRBD1 (6 bases). The CDR3 consists of 15 residues. V lost 0 bases and J lost 4, with 12 bases in between. Germline assignment: CDR1 MNHEY and CDR2 SVGAGI. The CDR3 DNA is TGTGCCAGCAGTTACTCTTTGAGGGGGGGCACTGAAGCTTTCTTT. It yields the protein CASSYSLRGGTEAFF.

The chain is built from TRBV7-9 and TRBJ1-2; 7 nucleotides align to TRBD1. The CDR3 contains 16 residues. V shed 3 bases and J 0 bases; nucleotides not matched to a gene: 7. Germline CDR1 SEHNR, CDR2 FQNEAQ (reference sequence). Here the CDR3 reads CASSFRDGTANYGYTF. CDR3 nucleotides: TGTGCCAGCAGCTTTCGCGACGGGACAGCTAACTATGGCTACACCTTC.

The V call is TRBV28, the J call TRBJ1-1; TRBD1 is a possible D gene (5 bases). V was clipped by 3 bases and J by 3 bases, with 11 bases between them. There are 14 residues in the CDR3. Germline-derived CDR1 and CDR2 are MDHEN and SYDVKM. Here the CDR3 reads CASSLFGGDTEAFF. In DNA form, the CDR3 reads TGTGCCAGCAGTTTGTTTGGGGGGGACACTGAAGCTTTCTTT.

The chain recombines TRBV7-6 with TRBJ1-1; 8 positions match TRBD1. CDR3 length equals 14 residues. Trimming cost V 4 bases and J 1 base; bases outside gene matches: 2. Germline V gene data show CDR1 as SGHVS and CDR2 as FNYEAQ. CDR3 bases: TGTGCCAGCAGCTCAGGGGGCGGGAACACTGAAGCTTTCTTT. Its protein product is CASSSGGGNTEAFF.

The DNA of the CDR3 is TGCAGCGGTTTAGGGACAGACTTAGATGGCTACACCTTC. This encodes CSGLGTDLDGYTF. V is TRBV29-1 and J is TRBJ1-2, with 7 nucleotides matching TRBD1. V gave up 7 bases and J gave up 6 bases; unmatched junction bases: 11. CDR1 and CDR2 from the germline V gene are SQVTM and ANQGSEA. CDR3 size: 13 residues. Full variable domain (outside the CDR3, taken from reference TRBV29-1 and TRBJ1-2): SAVISQKPSRDICQRGTSLTIQCQVDSQVTMMFWYRQQPGQSLTLIATANQGSEATYESGFVIDKFPISRPNLTFSTLTVSNMSPEDSSIYLCSGLGTDLDGYTFGSGTRLTVV.

This chain joins TRBV14 and TRBJ2-3, with a weak D call TRBD2 (6 bases). Germline V lookup: CDR1 SGHDN, CDR2 FVKESK. Trimming stripped 1 base from V and 1 base from J, with 15 bases between. The CDR3 is 17 residues long. In nucleotides, the CDR3 is TGTGCCAGCAGCCAAGCTTCCGGGGGTCCCCGCACAGATACGCAGTATTTT. Its translation: CASSQASGGPRTDTQYF.

The chain has TRBV5-1 and TRBJ1-4; TRBD1 agrees at 7 bases. The CDR3 is made up of 15 amino acids. Germline CDR1 SGHRS, CDR2 YFSETQ. V was pared by 4 bases and J by 3 bases, with 6 bases of the junction left unmatched. CDR3 DNA sequence: TGCGCCAGCAGCCCTGAGGGGGCCGCTAATGAAAAACTGTTTTTT. Protein sequence: CASSPEGAANEKLFF.

The rearrangement links TRBV9 to TRBJ2-3, with TRBD2 as a possible D gene (6 bases). CDR1 and CDR2 (germline): SGDLS, YYNGEE. With 4 bases removed from V and 6 bases from J, the gap between germline ends came to 15 bases. The CDR3 consists of 14 residues. As DNA, the CDR3 is TGTGCCAGCAGCCCTCAGACTAGTTCCGATACGCAGTATTTT. It is translated as CASSPQTSSDTQYF.

This clone was recorded only once. This chain links TRBV4-3 with TRBJ2-1, with 7 bases lining up with TRBD2. Germline assignment: CDR1 LGHNA and CDR2 YSLEER. Trimming removed 0 bases from V and 3 bases from J; junction bases left unmatched: 5. The CDR3 spans 16 residues. CDR3 protein: CASSQEQAGIYNEQFF. CDR3 nucleotide sequence: TGCGCCAGCAGCCAAGAACAAGCGGGAATCTACAATGAGCAGTTCTTC.

V and J are TRBV30 and TRBJ1-1; 8 bases map to TRBD1. The CDR3 is 12 residues long. Germline loops: CDR1 GTSNPN, CDR2 SVGIG (reference sequence). V lost 3 bases, J lost 5 bases, and 2 bases stayed unmatched. The CDR3, as DNA: TGTGCCTGGAGGGACAGGGTGACTGAAGCTTTCTTT. Protein sequence: CAWRDRVTEAFF.

The gene calls are TRBV4-3 and TRBJ2-3; TRBD1 matches at 7 bases. This CDR3 is built from 15 residues. CDR1 is LGHNA and CDR2 is YSLEER in the germline V gene. Germline trimming cut 1 base from V and 10 bases from J; bases unmatched to any gene: 11. The CDR3 loop is CASSQGDTGVRAQYF. CDR3 nucleotide sequence: TGCGCCAGCAGCCAAGGCGACACAGGGGTCCGGGCGCAGTATTTT.

The table lists this clone with a count of one. V usage is TRBV19 and J usage is TRBJ2-2; unclear D gene. The CDR3 loop spans 12 amino acids. CDR1 is LNHDA, CDR2 SQIVND, per germline (reference sequence). The V and J ends lost 7 bases and 7 bases respectively, with 10 bases between them. In DNA, the CDR3 is TGTGCCAGTAAAAACTCCAACGGGGAGCTGTTTTTT. Translating it yields CASKNSNGELFF.

The chain joins TRBV28 to TRBJ2-7; possible D gene TRBD1, 7 bases. V dropped 4 bases and J dropped 2 bases, with 18 bases sitting between them. There are 16 residues in the CDR3. Germline V lookup: CDR1 MDHEN, CDR2 SYDVKM. The CDR3 region is CASSSLDREATYEQYF. The CDR3 region has the DNA TGTGCCAGCAGTTCCCTAGACAGGGAGGCGACCTACGAGCAGTACTTC.

The V call is TRBV15, the J call TRBJ2-7; 10 positions agree with TRBD2. The CDR3 has 14 amino acids. Germline CDR1 and CDR2: LNHNV and YYDKDF (reference sequence). J was trimmed by 4 bases and V by 1 base; bases with no gene match: 1. The DNA of the CDR3 is TGTGCCACCAGCAGAGGGACTAGCGGTTACGAGCAGTACTTC. Its protein product is CATSRGTSGYEQYF.

The chain has TRBV24-1 and TRBJ1-1; D is undetermined. The CDR3 sequence is 13 residues long. The V and J ends lost 6 bases and 1 base respectively, with 8 bases between them. CDR1 KGHDR and CDR2 SFDVKD come from the germline V gene. The CDR3 reads CATSFGENTEAFF. The CDR3 DNA reads as TGTGCCACCAGTTTTGGAGAGAACACTGAAGCTTTCTTT.

The V gene is TRBV7-3, the J gene TRBJ2-2; D call uncertain. CDR3 length: 13 amino acids. Germline assignment: CDR1 SGHTA and CDR2 FQGTGA. V shed 5 bases and J shed 1 base, with 5 bases lying between them. CDR3 loop: CASSPMNTGELFF. CDR3 nucleotides: TGTGCCAGCAGCCCAATGAACACCGGGGAGCTGTTTTTT.